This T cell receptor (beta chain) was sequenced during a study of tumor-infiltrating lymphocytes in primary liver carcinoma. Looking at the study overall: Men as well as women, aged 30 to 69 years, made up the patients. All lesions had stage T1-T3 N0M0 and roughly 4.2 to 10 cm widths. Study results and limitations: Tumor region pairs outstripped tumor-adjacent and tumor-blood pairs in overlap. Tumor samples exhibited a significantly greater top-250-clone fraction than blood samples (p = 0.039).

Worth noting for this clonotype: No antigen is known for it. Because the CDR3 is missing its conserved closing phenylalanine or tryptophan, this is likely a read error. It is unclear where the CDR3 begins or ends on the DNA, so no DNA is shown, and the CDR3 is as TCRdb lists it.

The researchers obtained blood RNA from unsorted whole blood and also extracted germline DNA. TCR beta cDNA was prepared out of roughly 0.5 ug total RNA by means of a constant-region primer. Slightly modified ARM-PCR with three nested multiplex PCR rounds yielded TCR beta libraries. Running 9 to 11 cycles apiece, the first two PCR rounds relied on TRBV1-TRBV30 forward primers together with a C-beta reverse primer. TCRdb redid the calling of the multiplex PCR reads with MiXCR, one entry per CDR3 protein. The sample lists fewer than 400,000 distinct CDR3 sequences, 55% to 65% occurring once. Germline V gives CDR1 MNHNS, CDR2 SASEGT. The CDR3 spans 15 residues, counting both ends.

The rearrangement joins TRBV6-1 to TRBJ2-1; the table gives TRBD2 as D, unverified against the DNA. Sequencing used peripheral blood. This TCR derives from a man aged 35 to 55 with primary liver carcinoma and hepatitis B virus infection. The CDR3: CASTKLTGGLDEQFL.